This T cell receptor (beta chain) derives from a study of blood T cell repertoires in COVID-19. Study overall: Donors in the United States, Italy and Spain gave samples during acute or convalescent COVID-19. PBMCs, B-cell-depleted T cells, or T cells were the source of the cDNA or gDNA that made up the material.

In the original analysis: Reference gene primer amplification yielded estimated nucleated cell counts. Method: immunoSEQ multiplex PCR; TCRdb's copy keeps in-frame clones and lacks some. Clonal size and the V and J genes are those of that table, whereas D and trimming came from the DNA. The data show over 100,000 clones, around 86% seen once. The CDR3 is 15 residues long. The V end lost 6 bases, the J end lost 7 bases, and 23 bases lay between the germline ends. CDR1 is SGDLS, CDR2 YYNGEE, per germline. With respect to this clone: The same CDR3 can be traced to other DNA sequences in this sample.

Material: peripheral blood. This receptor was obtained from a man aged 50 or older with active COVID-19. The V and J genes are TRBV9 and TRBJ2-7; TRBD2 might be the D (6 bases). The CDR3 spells CASTPGGADPWEQYF. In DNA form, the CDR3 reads TGTGCCAGCACCCCCGGAGGGGCGGACCCTTGGGAGCAGTACTTC.